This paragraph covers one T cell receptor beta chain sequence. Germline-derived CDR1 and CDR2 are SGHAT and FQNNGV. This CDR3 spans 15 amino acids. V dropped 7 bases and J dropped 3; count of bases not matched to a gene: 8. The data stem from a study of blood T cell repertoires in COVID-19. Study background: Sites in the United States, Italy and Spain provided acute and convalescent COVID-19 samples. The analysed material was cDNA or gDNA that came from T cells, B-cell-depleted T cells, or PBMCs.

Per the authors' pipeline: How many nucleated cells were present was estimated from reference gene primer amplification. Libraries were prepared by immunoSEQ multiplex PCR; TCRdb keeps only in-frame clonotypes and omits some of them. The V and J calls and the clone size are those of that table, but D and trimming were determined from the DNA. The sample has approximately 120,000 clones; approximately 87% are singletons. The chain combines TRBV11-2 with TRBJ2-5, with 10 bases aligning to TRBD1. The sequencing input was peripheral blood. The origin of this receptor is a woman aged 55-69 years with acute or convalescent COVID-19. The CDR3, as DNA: TGTGCCAGCAACACCGGGACAGGGGTGGAAGAGACCCAGTACTTC. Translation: CASNTGTGVEETQYF. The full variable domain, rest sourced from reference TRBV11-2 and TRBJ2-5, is EAGVAQSPRYKIIEKRQSVAFWCNPISGHATLYWYQQILGQGPKLLIQFQNNGVVDDSQLPKDRFSAERLKGVDSTLKIQPAKLEDSAVYLCASNTGTGVEETQYFGPGTRLLVL.